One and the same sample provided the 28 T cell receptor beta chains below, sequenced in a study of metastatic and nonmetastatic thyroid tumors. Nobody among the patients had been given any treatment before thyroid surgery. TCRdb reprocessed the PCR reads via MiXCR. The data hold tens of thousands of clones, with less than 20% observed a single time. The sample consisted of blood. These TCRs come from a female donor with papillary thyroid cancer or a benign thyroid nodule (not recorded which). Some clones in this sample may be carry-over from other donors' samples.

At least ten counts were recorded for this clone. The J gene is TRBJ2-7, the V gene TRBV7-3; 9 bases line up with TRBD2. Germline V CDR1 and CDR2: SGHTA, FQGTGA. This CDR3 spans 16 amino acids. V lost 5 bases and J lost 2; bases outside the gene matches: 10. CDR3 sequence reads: CASSPTAQRGAYEQYF. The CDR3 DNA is TGTGCCAGCAGCCCCACGGCACAGCGGGGGGCCTACGAGCAGTACTTC.

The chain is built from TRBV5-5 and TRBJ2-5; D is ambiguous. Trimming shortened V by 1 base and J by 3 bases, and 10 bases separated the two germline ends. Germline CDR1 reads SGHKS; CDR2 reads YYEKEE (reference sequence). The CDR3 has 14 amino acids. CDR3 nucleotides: TGTGCCAGCAGCTTGTTGTGGGCAGAAGAGACCCAGTACTTC. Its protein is CASSLLWAEETQYF.

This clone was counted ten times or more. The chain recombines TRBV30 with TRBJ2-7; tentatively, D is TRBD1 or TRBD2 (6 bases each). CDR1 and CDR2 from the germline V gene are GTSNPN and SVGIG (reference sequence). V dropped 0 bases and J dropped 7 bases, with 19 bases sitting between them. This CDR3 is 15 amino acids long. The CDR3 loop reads CAWSVLGLGGREQYF. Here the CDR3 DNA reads TGTGCCTGGAGTGTACTAGGATTAGGGGGGCGGGAGCAGTACTTC.

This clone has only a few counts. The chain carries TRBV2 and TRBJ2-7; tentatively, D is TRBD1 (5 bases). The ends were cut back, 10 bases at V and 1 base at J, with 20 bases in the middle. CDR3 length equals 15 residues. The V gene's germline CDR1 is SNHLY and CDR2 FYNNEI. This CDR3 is CAIHDRAKRSYEQYF. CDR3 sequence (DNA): TGTGCCATTCATGACAGAGCAAAACGATCCTACGAGCAGTACTTC.

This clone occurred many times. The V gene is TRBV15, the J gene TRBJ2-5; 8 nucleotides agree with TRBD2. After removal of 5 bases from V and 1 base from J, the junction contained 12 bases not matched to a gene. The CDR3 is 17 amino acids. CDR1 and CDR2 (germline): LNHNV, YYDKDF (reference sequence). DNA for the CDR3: TGTGCCACCAGCCGTCATTCGGGGGGGCGCGTCCAAGAGACCCAGTACTTC. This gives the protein CATSRHSGGRVQETQYF.

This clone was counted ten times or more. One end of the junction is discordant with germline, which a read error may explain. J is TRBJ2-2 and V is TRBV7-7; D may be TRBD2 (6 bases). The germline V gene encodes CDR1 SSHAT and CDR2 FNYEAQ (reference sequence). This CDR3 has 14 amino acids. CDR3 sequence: CASSPDYYTGELFF. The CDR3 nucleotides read TGTGCTAGCAGCCCGGACTACTACACCGGGGAGCTGTTTTTT.

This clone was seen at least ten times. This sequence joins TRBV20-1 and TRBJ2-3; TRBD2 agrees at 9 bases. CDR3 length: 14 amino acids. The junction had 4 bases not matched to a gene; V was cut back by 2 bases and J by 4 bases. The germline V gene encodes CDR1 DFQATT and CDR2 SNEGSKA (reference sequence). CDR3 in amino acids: CSARMGGRADTQYF. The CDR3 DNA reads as TGCAGTGCTAGAATGGGCGGGAGGGCAGATACGCAGTATTTT.

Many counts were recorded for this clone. This CDR3 reads CASSEPLGGNSPLHF. CDR3 DNA sequence: TGTGCCAGCAGTGAACCCTTGGGAGGTAATTCACCCCTCCACTTT. The chain carries TRBV2 and TRBJ1-6; D is ambiguous. This CDR3 is 15 amino acids long. Germline V gene sequence: CDR1 SNHLY, CDR2 FYNNEI. V was pared by 2 bases and J by 6 bases, with 11 bases between.

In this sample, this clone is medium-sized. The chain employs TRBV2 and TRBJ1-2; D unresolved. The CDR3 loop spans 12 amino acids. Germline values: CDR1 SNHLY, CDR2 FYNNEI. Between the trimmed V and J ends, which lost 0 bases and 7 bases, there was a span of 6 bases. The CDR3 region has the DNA TGTGCCAGCAGTGAAGCCGGGGTTGGCTACACCTTC. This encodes CASSEAGVGYTF.

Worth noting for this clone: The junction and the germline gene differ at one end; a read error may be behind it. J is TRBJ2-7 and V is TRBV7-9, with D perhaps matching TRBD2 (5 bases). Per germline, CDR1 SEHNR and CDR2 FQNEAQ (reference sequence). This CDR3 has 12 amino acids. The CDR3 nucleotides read TGTGTCAGCAGCCCCCCCTGGGGAGTGCAGTACTTC. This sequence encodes CVSSPPWGVQYF. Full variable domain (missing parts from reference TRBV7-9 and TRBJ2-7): DTGVSQNPRHKITKRGQNVTFRCDPISEHNRLYWYRQTLGQGPEFLTYFQNEAQLEKSRLLSDRFSAERPKGSFSTLEIQRTEQGDSAMYLCVSSPPWGVQYFGPGTRLTVT.

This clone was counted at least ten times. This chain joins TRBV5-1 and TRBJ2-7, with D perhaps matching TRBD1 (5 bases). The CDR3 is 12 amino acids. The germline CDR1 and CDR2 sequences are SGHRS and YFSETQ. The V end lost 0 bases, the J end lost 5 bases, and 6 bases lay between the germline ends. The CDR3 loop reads CASSLEGNEQYF. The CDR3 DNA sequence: TGCGCCAGCAGCTTGGAGGGGAACGAGCAGTACTTC.

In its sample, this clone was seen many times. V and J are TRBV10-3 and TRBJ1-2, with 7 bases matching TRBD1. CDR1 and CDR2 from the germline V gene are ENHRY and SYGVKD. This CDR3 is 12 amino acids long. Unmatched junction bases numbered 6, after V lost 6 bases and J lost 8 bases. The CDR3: CAIRPTGEGYTF. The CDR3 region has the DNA TGTGCCATCAGACCCACAGGGGAAGGCTACACCTTC.

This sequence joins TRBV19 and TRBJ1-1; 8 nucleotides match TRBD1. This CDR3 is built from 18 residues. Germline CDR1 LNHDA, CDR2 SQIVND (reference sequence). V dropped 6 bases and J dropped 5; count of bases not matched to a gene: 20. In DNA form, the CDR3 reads TGTGCCAGTAGGGGGGCCGGGGGTGACAGGGGACTCGGGACTGAAGCTTTCTTT. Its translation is CASRGAGGDRGLGTEAFF.

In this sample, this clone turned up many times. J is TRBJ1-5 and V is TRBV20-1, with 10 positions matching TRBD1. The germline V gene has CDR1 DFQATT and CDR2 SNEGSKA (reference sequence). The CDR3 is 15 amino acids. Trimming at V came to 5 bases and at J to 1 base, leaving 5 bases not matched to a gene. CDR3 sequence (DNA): TGCAGTGCTTCGACAGGGGGCGCCAGCAATCAGCCCCAGCATTTT. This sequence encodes CSASTGGASNQPQHF.

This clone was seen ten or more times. This CDR3 is CATDRGGTEAFF. The CDR3 coding sequence is TGTGCCACCGACAGGGGAGGCACTGAAGCTTTCTTT. The chain carries TRBV10-3 and TRBJ1-1; 8 nucleotides align to TRBD1. The CDR3 has 12 residues. The germline V gene has CDR1 ENHRY and CDR2 SYGVKD. The V and J ends lost 10 bases and 4 bases, in that order; junction bases with no gene match: 5.

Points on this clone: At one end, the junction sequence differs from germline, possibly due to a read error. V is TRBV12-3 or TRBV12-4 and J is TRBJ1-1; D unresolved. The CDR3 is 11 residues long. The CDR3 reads CAGSSVSESFF. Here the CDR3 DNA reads TGTGCCGGCAGTTCAGTTTCTGAATCTTTCTTT.

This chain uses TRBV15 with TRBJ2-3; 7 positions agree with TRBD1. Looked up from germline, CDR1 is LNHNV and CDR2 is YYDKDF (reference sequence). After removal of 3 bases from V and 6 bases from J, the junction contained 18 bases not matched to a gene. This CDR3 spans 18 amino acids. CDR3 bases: TGTGCCACCAGCAGGACGCTGAGGGGGCGTTCGGAGTCGGATACGCAGTATTTT. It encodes CATSRTLRGRSESDTQYF.

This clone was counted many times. CDR3 coding DNA: TGTGCCAGCAGCTTGGGGACAGGGGGAGCAGATACGCAGTATTTT. Its protein is CASSLGTGGADTQYF. This chain uses TRBV7-3 with TRBJ2-3; 11 nucleotides match TRBD1. There are 15 residues in the CDR3. Germline loops: CDR1 SGHTA, CDR2 FQGTGA. Trimming removed 3 bases from V and 4 bases from J; junction bases left unmatched: 3.

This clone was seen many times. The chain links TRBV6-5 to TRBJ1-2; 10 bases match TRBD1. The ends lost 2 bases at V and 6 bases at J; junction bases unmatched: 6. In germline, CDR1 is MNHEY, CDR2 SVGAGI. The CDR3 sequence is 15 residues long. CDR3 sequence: CASSYPTGGADGYTF. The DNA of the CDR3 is TGTGCCAGCAGTTACCCGACAGGGGGCGCAGATGGCTACACCTTC.

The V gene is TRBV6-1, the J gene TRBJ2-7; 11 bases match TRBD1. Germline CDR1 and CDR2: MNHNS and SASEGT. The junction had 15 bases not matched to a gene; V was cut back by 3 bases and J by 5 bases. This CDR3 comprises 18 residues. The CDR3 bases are TGTGCCAGCAGTGATTTTCGATACGGACAGGGGGCGGGCCACGAGCAGTACTTC. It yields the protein CASSDFRYGQGAGHEQYF.

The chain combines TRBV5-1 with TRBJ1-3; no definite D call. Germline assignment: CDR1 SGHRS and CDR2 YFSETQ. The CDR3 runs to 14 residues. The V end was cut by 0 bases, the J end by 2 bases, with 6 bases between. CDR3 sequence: CASSLATPGNTIYF. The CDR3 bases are TGCGCCAGCAGCTTGGCGACACCTGGAAACACCATATATTTT.

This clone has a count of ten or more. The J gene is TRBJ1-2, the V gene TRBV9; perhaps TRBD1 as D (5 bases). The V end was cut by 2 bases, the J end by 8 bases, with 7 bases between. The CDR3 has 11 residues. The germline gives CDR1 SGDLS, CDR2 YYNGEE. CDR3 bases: TGTGCCAGCAGCGTTGGGGGAGGCTACACCTTC. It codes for CASSVGGGYTF.

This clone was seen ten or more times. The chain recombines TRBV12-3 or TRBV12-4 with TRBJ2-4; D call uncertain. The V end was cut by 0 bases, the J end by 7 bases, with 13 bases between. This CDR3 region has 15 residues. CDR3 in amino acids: CASSLALDVRNIQYF. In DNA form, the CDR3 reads TGTGCCAGCAGTTTAGCGTTGGACGTAAGGAACATTCAGTACTTC.

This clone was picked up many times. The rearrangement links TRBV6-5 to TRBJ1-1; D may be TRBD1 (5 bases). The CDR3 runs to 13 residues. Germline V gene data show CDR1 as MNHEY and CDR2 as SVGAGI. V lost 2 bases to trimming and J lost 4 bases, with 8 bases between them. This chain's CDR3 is CASSYPGFTEAFF. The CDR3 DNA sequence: TGTGCCAGCAGTTACCCAGGGTTCACTGAAGCTTTCTTT.

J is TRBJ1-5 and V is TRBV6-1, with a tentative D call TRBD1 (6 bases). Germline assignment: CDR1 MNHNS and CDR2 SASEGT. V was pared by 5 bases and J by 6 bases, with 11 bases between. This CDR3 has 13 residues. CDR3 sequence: CASSRTGSQPQHF. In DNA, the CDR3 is TGTGCCAGCAGTCGAACAGGGAGTCAGCCCCAGCATTTT.

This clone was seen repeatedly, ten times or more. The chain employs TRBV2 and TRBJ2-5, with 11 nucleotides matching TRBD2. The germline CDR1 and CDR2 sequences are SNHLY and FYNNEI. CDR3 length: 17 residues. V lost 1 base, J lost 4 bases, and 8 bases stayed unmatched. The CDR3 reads CASSEGLGLAGGETQYF. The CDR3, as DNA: TGTGCCAGCAGTGAAGGTCTCGGTCTAGCGGGAGGAGAGACCCAGTACTTC.

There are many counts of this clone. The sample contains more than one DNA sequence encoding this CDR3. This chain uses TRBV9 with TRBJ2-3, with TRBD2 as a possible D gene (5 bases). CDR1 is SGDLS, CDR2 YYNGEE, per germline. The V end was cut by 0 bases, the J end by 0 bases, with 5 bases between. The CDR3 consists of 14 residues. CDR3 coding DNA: TGTGCCAGCAGCGTAGGAGGGAGCACAGATACGCAGTATTTT. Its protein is CASSVGGSTDTQYF. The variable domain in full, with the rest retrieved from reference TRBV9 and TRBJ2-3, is DSGVTQTPKHLITATGQRVTLRCSPRSGDLSVYWYQQSLDQGLQFLIQYYNGEERAKGNILERFSAQQFPDLHSELNLSSLELGDSALYFCASSVGGSTDTQYFGPGTRLTVL.

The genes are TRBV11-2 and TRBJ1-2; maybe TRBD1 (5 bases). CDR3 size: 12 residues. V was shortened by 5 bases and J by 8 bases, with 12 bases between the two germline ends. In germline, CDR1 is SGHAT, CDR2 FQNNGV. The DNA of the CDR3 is TGTGCCAGCAGCCCGGGGGGGGACGGCTACACCTTC. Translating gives CASSPGGDGYTF.